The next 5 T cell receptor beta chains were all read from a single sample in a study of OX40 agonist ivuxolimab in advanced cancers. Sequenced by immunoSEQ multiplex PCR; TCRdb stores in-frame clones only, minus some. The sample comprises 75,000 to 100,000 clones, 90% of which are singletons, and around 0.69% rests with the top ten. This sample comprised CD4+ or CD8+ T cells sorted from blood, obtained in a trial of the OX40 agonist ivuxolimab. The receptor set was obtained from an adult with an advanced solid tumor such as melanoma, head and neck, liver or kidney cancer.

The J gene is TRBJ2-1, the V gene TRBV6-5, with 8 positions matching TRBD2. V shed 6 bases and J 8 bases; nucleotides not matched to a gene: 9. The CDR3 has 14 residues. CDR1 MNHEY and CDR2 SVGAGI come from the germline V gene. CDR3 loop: CASSQAGASDEQFF. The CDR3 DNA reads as TGTGCCAGCAGCCAAGCGGGAGCATCAGATGAGCAGTTCTTC.

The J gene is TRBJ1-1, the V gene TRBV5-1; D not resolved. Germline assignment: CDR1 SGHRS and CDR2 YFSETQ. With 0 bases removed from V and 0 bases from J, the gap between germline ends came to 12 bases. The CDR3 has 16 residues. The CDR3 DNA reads TGCGCCAGCAGCTTGGCCTCAGCCCCCATGAACACTGAAGCTTTCTTT. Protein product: CASSLASAPMNTEAFF.

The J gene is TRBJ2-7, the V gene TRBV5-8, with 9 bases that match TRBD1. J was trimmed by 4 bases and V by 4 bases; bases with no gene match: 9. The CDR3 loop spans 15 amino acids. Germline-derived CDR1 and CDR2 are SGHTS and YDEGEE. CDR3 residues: CASSPVGTGSYEQYF. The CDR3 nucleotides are TGTGCCAGCAGCCCGGTGGGGACAGGGAGTTACGAGCAGTACTTC.

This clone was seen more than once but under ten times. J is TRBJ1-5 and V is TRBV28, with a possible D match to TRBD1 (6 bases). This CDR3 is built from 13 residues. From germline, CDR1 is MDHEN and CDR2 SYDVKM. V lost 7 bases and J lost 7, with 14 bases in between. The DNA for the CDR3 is TGTGCCAGCATTGAAGGGGGTTACCAGCCCCAGCATTTT. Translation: CASIEGGYQPQHF.

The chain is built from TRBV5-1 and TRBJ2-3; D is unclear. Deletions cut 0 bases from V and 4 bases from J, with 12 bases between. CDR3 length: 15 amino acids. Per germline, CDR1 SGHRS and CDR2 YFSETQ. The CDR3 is CASSLEGPSPDTQYF. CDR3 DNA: TGCGCCAGCAGCTTGGAGGGCCCCTCGCCAGATACGCAGTATTTT.